This TCR beta chain was profiled in a study of TIL therapy for anti-PD-1-resistant metastatic lung cancer. Study summary: Progressing patients received lymphodepletion, expanded TIL infusion and IL-2. Tumors carried a median around 1.4 non-synonymous mutations per megabase.

Overall study results and limits: Treatment-naive, never-smoker and oncogene-addicted patients were overrepresented in this highly selected cohort.

This CDR3 has 14 residues. Deletions cut 0 bases from V and 2 bases from J, with 6 bases between. The germline V gene encodes CDR1 SGHNT and CDR2 YYREEE (reference sequence). As regards this clone: Its antigen is not identified.

Time point of the sample: pre-treatment sample, taken before nivolumab and TIL therapy. Stage 4 NSCLC adults joined between October 2017 and early 2020. Sequencing used immunoSEQ v3. The assay was immunoSEQ multiplex PCR, and TCRdb's table has in-frame clones only and misses some. The table records about 60,000 clones, roughly 91% of them present only once. The receptor was derived from a person aged 25 to 80 with non-small cell lung cancer. The sequencing used blood, collected at baseline. The chain is built from TRBV5-4 and TRBJ1-3, with no clear D. The CDR3 protein is CASSLERAGNTIYF. The CDR3 DNA follows: TGTGCCAGCAGCTTGGAGAGGGCTGGAAACACCATATATTTT.